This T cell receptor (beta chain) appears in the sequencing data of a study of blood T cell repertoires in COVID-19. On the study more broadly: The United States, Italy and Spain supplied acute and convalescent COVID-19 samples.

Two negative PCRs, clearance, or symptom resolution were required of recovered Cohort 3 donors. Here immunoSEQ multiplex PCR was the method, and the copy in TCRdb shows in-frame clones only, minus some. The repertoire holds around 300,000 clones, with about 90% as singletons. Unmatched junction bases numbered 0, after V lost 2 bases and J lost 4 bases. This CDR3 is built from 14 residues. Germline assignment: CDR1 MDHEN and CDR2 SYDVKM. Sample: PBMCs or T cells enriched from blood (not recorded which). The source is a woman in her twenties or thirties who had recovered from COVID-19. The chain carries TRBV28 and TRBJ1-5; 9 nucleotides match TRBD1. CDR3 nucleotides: TGTGCCAGCAGTTTAGGGACAGGGAATCAGCCCCAGCATTTT. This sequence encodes CASSLGTGNQPQHF.